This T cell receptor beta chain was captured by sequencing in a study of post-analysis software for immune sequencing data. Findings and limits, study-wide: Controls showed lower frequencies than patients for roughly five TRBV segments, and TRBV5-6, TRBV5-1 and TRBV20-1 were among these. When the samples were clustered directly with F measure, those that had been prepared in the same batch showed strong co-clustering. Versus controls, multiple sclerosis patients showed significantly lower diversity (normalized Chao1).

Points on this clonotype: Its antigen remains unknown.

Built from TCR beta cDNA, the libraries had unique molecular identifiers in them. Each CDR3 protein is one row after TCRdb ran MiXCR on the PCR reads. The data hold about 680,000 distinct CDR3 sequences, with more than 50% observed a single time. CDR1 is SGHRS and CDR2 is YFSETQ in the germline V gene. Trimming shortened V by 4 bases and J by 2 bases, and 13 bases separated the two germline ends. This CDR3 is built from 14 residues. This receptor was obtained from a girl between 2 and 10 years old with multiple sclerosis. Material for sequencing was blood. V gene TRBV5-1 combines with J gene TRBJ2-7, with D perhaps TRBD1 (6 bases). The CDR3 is CASSKTGHPYEQYF. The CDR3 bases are TGCGCCAGCAGCAAAACAGGGCACCCCTACGAGCAGTACTTC.